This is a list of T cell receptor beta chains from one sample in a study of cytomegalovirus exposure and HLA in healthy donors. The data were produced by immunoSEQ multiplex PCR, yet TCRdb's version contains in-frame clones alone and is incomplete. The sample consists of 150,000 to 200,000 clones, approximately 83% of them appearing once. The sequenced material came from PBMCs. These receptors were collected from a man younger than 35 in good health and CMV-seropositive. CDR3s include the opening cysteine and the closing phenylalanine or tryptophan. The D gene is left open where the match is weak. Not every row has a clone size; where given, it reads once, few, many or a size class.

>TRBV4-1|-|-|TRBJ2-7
TGCGCCAGCAGCCAAGGTAGAGACAGCTCCTACGAGCAGTACTTC
CASSQGRDSSYEQYF
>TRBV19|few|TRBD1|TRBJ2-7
TGTGCCAGCAGGGACAGGGTATCCTACGAGCAGTACTTC
CASRDRVSYEQYF
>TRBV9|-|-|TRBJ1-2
TGTGCCAGCAGCGTGGGCAGGCAGAACTATGGCTACACCTTC
CASSVGRQNYGYTF
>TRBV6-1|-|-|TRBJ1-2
TGTGCCAGCAGTGAAGCGCTCAGGTTCTTAGAGAACTATGGCTACACCTTC
CASSEALRFLENYGYTF
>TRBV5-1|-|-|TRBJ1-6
TGCGCCAGCAGCGGACGGGGAGGGGATAATTCACCCCTCCACTTT
CASSGRGGDNSPLHF
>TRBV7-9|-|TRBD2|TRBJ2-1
TGTGCCAGCAGCTTATTAAAGGGGGGGACTAGAGACAATGAGCAGTTCTTC
CASSLLKGGTRDNEQFF
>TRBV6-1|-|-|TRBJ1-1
TGTGCCAGCAGTGAAGGTGGTGGAGGGAACGCTGAAGCTTTCTTT
CASSEGGGGNAEAFF
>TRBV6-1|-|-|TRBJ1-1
TGTGCCAGCAGTTCAAGCGCGAACACTGAAGCTTTCTTT
CASSSSANTEAFF
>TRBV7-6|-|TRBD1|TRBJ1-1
TGTGCCAGCAGCTTAGAGGGGACAGGGGGCGTGGGGAACACTGAAGCTTTCTTT
CASSLEGTGGVGNTEAFF
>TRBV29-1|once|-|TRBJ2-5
TGCAGCGTTGTCAGGGAAGATAAAGAGACCCAGTACTTC
CSVVREDKETQYF
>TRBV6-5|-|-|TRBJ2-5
TGTGCCAGCAGTTACACCCCCCGGGTGGGGACCCAGTACTTC
CASSYTPRVGTQYF
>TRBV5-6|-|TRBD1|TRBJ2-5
TGTGCCAGCAGCTTCAACGCAGGGGGCAGGGAGACCCAGTACTTC
CASSFNAGGRETQYF
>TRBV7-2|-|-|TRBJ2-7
TGTGCCAGCAGCCCCCGGTTTGAGCAGTACTTC
CASSPRFEQYF
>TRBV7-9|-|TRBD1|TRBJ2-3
TGTGCCAGCAGCTTAGCCGGGACAGGGACAGATACGCAGTATTTT
CASSLAGTGTDTQYF
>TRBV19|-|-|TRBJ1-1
TGTGCCAGTAGTTTGATGGGTGTGCGGGAAGCTTTCTTT
CASSLMGVREAFF
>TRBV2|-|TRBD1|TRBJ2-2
TGTGCCATACCGACAGGGGCGAACACCGGGGAGCTGTTTTTT
CAIPTGANTGELFF
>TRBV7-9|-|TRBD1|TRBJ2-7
TGTGCCAGCAGCCTAGGGGGCACCTACGAGCAGTACTTC
CASSLGGTYEQYF
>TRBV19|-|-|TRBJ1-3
TGTGCCAGTCTGGGGAGCTCTGGAAACACCATATATTTT
CASLGSSGNTIYF
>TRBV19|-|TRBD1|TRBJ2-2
TGTGCCAGTATTGGGACAGGGCCATTAACCTCCACCGGGGAGCTGTTTTTT
CASIGTGPLTSTGELFF
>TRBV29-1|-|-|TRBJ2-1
TGCAGCGTTGCCTGGGGGCCCTACAATGAGCAGTTCTTC
CSVAWGPYNEQFF
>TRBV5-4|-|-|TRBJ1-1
TGTGCCAGCAGCTCAGAGGGGGTCTCGCGGGAAGCTTTCTTT
CASSSEGVSREAFF
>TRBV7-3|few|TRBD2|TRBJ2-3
TGTGCCAGCAGCTTAAGCCCTCCTGGAACTAGCGGGGGGAACACAGATACGCAGTATTTT
CASSLSPPGTSGGNTDTQYF
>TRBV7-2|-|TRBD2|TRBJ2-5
TGTGCCAGCAGCTTAGCCCTAGCGGGGGGCCGAGGGGAACAAGAGACCCAGTACTTC
CASSLALAGGRGEQETQYF
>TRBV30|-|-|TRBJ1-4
TGTGCCTGGAGTACCCGGGAGCGGAATGAAAAACTGTTTTTT
CAWSTRERNEKLFF
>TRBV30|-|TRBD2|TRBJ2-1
TGTGCCTGGAGTGTAAAGGGACTAGCGGGGGGGACTCAGTTCTTC
CAWSVKGLAGGTQFF
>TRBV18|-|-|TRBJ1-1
TGTGCCAGCTCACCATCGGGGGTGATGAACACTGAAGCTTTCTTT
CASSPSGVMNTEAFF
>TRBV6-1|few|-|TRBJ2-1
TGTGCCAGCAGTGAACTCGGGGAGCAGTTCTTC
CASSELGEQFF
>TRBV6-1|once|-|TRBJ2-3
TGTGCCAGCGGGGGGAACGGGGTGGGCACAGATACGCAGTATTTT
CASGGNGVGTDTQYF
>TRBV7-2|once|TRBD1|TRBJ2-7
TGTGCCAGCAGCTACTCCCCACCGGGACAGGGATGGTTCGAGCAGTACTTC
CASSYSPPGQGWFEQYF
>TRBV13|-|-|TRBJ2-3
TGTGCCAGCACCCAAACAGCCACCTCCAGCTTGTGGATAACGCAGTATTTT
CASTQTATSSLWITQYF
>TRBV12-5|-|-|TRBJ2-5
TGTGCTAGTAGCCTTTACTCGTATCAAGAGACCCAGTACTTC
CASSLYSYQETQYF
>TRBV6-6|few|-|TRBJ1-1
TGTGCCAGCATCCGGAGGTTGGAAGCTTTCTTT
CASIRRLEAFF
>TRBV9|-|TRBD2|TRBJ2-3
TGTGCCAGCAGCGCCGGGAGCGGGGGCACAGATACGCAGTATTTT
CASSAGSGGTDTQYF
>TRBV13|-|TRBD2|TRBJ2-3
TGTGCCAGCAGCTCTAGCGGGGGGGCTGCAGATACGCAGTATTTT
CASSSSGGAADTQYF
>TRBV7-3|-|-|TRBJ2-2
TGTGCCAGCAGCTTAGTTGCGGGTGCGAACACCGGGGAGCTGTTTTTT
CASSLVAGANTGELFF
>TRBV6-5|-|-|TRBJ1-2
TGTGCCAGCAGCCTAACTCAGGGGAGGGACTACACCTTC
CASSLTQGRDYTF
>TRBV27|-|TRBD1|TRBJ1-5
TGTGCCAGCAGTTTAAACGGGACAGCAGATAGCAATCAGCCCCAGCATTTT
CASSLNGTADSNQPQHF
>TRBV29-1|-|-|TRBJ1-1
TGCAGCGTGTCGACAGGAGCGGGGACTGAAGCTTTCTTT
CSVSTGAGTEAFF
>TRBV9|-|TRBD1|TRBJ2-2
TGTGCCAGCAGCAGGGGGCTCGACACCGGGGAGCTGTTCTTT
CASSRGLDTGELFF
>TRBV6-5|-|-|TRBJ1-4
TGTGCCAGCAGTTACAGCGGTCCGAGGCGGGAAAAACTGTTTTTT
CASSYSGPRREKLFF
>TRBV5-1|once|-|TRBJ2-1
TGCGCCAGCAGCTTGGCGCCGGAACTAAGTGGTGAGCAGTTCTTC
CASSLAPELSGEQFF
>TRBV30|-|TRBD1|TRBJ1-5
TGTGCCTGGAGTCGACAGGGAAATCAGCCCCAGCATTTT
CAWSRQGNQPQHF
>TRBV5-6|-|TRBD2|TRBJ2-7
TGTGCCAGCAGCAATTTCGGCCTGTCGCGGGGGGCCTACGAGCAGTACTTC
CASSNFGLSRGAYEQYF
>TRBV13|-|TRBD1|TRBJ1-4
TGTGCCAGCAGCTTAGGGACAGGGGGGGGACAAAAACTGTTTTTT
CASSLGTGGGQKLFF
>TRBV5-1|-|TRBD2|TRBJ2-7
TGCGCCAGCAGCCCTGGAGGCGGGCGGGGGGTCTCCTACGAGCAGTACTTC
CASSPGGGRGVSYEQYF
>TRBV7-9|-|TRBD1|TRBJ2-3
TGTGCCAGCAGCCCTCGACCGGGGACAGGGCGAGATACGCAGTATTTT
CASSPRPGTGRDTQYF
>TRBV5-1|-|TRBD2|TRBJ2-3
TGCGCCAGCAGCTTCGGGGGGGACGCAGATACGCAGTATTTT
CASSFGGDADTQYF
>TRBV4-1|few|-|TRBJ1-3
TGCGCCAGCAGCCAATTTCAGGGTGGAAACACCATATATTTT
CASSQFQGGNTIYF
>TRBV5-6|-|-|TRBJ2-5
TGTGCCAGCAGCCTGTGGACAGTTCAAGAGACCCAGTACTTC
CASSLWTVQETQYF